This passage covers 21 T cell receptor beta chains from one sample sequenced in a study of blood T cell repertoires in COVID-19. TCRdb's table, derived via immunoSEQ multiplex PCR, lists solely in-frame clones and lacks some. This sample carries some 200,000 clones, around 84% of them seen once, and the ten largest clones take around an eighth. The sequencing input was peripheral blood. The receptors come from a man younger than 40 with active or convalescent COVID-19.

The V and J genes are TRBV6-6 and TRBJ2-2; D may be TRBD2 (7 bases). Per the germline V gene, CDR1 is MNHNY and CDR2 is SVGAGI (reference sequence). The CDR3 consists of 14 residues. Trimming took off 3 bases at V and 6 bases at J, with 11 bases between the two ends. CDR3 DNA sequence: TGTGCCAGCAGTTATCGGGGGGCCGCCGGGGAGCTGTTTTTT. Residues: CASSYRGAAGELFF.

The rearrangement uses TRBV6-1 and TRBJ1-2; D might be TRBD1 (5 bases). V shed 1 base and J shed 0 bases, with 6 bases lying between them. The CDR3 runs to 14 residues. Germline-derived CDR1 and CDR2 are MNHNS and SASEGT. The CDR3 is CASSEGTSNYGYTF. Written as DNA, the CDR3 is TGTGCCAGCAGTGAAGGGACATCTAACTATGGCTACACCTTC.

CDR3 loop: CASSLTGTVFYEQYF. The CDR3 DNA reads TGTGCCAGCAGTTTAACCGGGACAGTATTTTACGAGCAGTACTTC. The chain couples TRBV28 to TRBJ2-7; 7 nucleotides align to TRBD1. Germline V CDR1 and CDR2: MDHEN, SYDVKM. The CDR3 runs 15 residues. J was trimmed by 4 bases and V by 2 bases; bases with no gene match: 8.

The J gene is TRBJ1-1, the V gene TRBV15, with 8 bases identical to TRBD1. Losses at the gene ends were 1 base for V and 3 bases for J; bases not matched to a gene: 16. Germline V lookup: CDR1 LNHNV, CDR2 YYDKDF (reference sequence). The CDR3 covers 19 residues. The CDR3 DNA follows: TGTGCCACCAGCAGAGGACCCGGGACAGGCATGGGGGGAGACACTGAAGCTTTCTTT. Its translation is CATSRGPGTGMGGDTEAFF.

This clone was seen once. Other DNA sequences from this sample encode an identical CDR3 as well. This chain links TRBV5-1 with TRBJ2-5, with D tentatively TRBD1 (6 bases). Germline CDR1 and CDR2: SGHRS and YFSETQ. Trimming stripped 2 bases from V and 2 bases from J, with 10 bases between. CDR3 length: 14 residues. The CDR3 coding sequence is TGCGCCAGCAGCTTAGTGCAGGGGCAAGAGACCCAGTACTTC. This sequence encodes CASSLVQGQETQYF.

The genes are TRBV2 and TRBJ1-2; D gene ambiguous. CDR1 SNHLY and CDR2 FYNNEI come from the germline V gene. This CDR3 is 13 amino acids long. V was pared by 8 bases and J by 0 bases, with 10 bases between. CDR3: CASRPGSNYGYTF. The CDR3 DNA reads TGTGCCAGCCGTCCAGGTTCTAACTATGGCTACACCTTC.

In this sample, this clone turned up once. The chain has TRBV6-5 and TRBJ2-3, with TRBD2 as a possible D gene (5 bases). CDR1 and CDR2 (germline): MNHEY, SVGAGI. CDR3 length: 13 residues. V lost 5 bases to trimming and J lost 4 bases, with 10 bases between them. The CDR3 DNA follows: TGTGCCAGCAGTAGTACGAGGGCAGATACGCAGTATTTT. Translated: CASSSTRADTQYF.

This chain links TRBV5-4 with TRBJ1-3, with D tentatively TRBD1 (6 bases). Per the germline V gene, CDR1 is SGHNT and CDR2 is YYREEE (reference sequence). The CDR3 covers 16 residues. V lost 6 bases, J lost 0 bases, and 16 bases lay in between. CDR3 region: CASKMDSPSSGNTIYF. DNA for the CDR3: TGTGCCAGCAAGATGGACAGCCCTTCCTCTGGAAACACCATATATTTT.

This chain joins TRBV10-2 and TRBJ1-2; perhaps TRBD1 as D (6 bases). Germline V gene sequence: CDR1 WSHSY, CDR2 SAAADI. V was trimmed by 6 bases and J by 7 bases, leaving 12 bases between them. This CDR3 region has 12 residues. Written as DNA, the CDR3 is TGCGCCAGCAGCCGGGACACCGGTGGCTACACCTTC. It translates to CASSRDTGGYTF.

The V and J genes are TRBV27 and TRBJ2-4, with TRBD1 matching over 9 bases. V was clipped by 6 bases and J by 8 bases; unmatched bases: 5. Germline CDR1 and CDR2: MNHEY and SMNVEV (reference sequence). This CDR3 contains 13 residues. The CDR3 DNA sequence: TGTGCCAGCAGCCGACAGGGGGAATACATTCAGTACTTC. This sequence encodes CASSRQGEYIQYF.

The chain carries TRBV5-1 and TRBJ2-1, with 14 bases that match TRBD2. In germline, CDR1 is SGHRS, CDR2 YFSETQ. V shed 2 bases, J shed 4 bases, and the junction held 2 bases outside the gene matches. The CDR3 contains 16 residues. The CDR3 spells CASSFRLAGGYNEQFF. The CDR3 DNA is TGCGCCAGCAGCTTCCGACTAGCGGGGGGGTACAATGAGCAGTTCTTC. Full variable domain (remainder filled in from reference TRBV5-1 and TRBJ2-1): KAGVTQTPRYLIKTRGQQVTLSCSPISGHRSVSWYQQTPGQGLQFLFEYFSETQRNKGNFPGRFSGRQFSNSRSEMNVSTLELGDSALYLCASSFRLAGGYNEQFFGPGTRLTVL.

The chain joins TRBV28 to TRBJ2-3; a possible D gene is TRBD2 (6 bases). From germline, CDR1 is MDHEN and CDR2 SYDVKM. V was trimmed by 7 bases and J by 4 bases, leaving 27 bases between them. The CDR3 length is 18 residues. The CDR3 coding sequence is TGTGCCAGCACCCAAGGGATGGGTAGCGGCCTTCGGGCAGATACGCAGTATTTT. This encodes CASTQGMGSGLRADTQYF.

This clone has just a few counts. The chain uses TRBV7-8 and TRBJ1-2; no definite D call. The CDR3 totals 14 residues. V lost 1 base to trimming and J lost 0 bases, with 6 bases between them. Germline V gives CDR1 SGHVS, CDR2 FQNEAQ. The CDR3 protein is CASSLERANYGYTF. The CDR3 nucleotides read TGTGCCAGCAGCTTAGAACGGGCTAACTATGGCTACACCTTC.

The rearrangement joins TRBV19 to TRBJ2-2; tentative D call: TRBD2 (5 bases). Trimming shortened V by 8 bases and J by 4 bases, and 17 bases separated the two germline ends. CDR3 size: 15 residues. The germline CDR1 and CDR2 sequences are LNHDA and SQIVND (reference sequence). CDR3 protein: CASVHGEGRTGELFF. The CDR3 DNA sequence: TGTGCCAGTGTCCACGGGGAAGGGCGCACCGGGGAGCTGTTTTTT.

The chain is built from TRBV5-8 and TRBJ1-1; 9 bases map to TRBD1. There are 16 residues in the CDR3. Germline V gene lookup returns CDR1 SGHTS and CDR2 YDEGEE. V lost 4 bases and J lost 1; bases outside the gene matches: 8. The CDR3 loop is CASSPGQGRGNTEAFF. The CDR3 region has the DNA TGTGCCAGCAGCCCCGGACAGGGGAGAGGGAACACTGAAGCTTTCTTT.

This chain uses TRBV19 with TRBJ1-3; D call uncertain. Germline V gene data show CDR1 as LNHDA and CDR2 as SQIVND (reference sequence). Trimming stripped 3 bases from V and 0 bases from J, with 9 bases between. The CDR3 spans 15 residues. The CDR3 loop reads CASSIMASSGNTIYF. Written as DNA, the CDR3 is TGTGCCAGTAGTATTATGGCCTCCTCTGGAAACACCATATATTTT.

The rearrangement links TRBV6-1 to TRBJ1-1; D is unresolved. The CDR3 is 15 amino acids. Germline CDR1 reads MNHNS; CDR2 reads SASEGT. Deletions cut 2 bases from V and 4 bases from J, with 14 bases between. The CDR3 protein is CASSEFAGVGTEAFF. Written as DNA, the CDR3 is TGTGCCAGCAGTGAATTCGCAGGTGTGGGCACTGAAGCTTTCTTT.

There are a few counts of this clone. V is TRBV6-4 and J is TRBJ1-6; D call uncertain. Trimming took 2 bases from V and 10 from J, leaving 15 bases between them. This CDR3 has 15 residues. CDR1 and CDR2 from the germline V gene are MRHNA and SNTAGT. The CDR3 reads CASSDGRGMGSPLHF. The CDR3 DNA reads as TGTGCCAGCAGTGACGGCAGAGGGATGGGATCACCCCTCCACTTT.

This chain connects TRBV7-9 to TRBJ1-2; 7 bases align to TRBD1. The V and J ends lost 5 bases and 8 bases, in that order; junction bases with no gene match: 8. The germline CDR1 and CDR2 sequences are SEHNR and FQNEAQ (reference sequence). The CDR3 sequence is 13 residues long. The CDR3 bases are TGTGCCAGCAGCCTCGACAGGGTGAGGGGCTACACCTTC. This sequence encodes CASSLDRVRGYTF.

V and J are TRBV6-5 and TRBJ2-1; 11 nucleotides line up with TRBD2. CDR1 is MNHEY and CDR2 is SVGAGI in the germline V gene. This CDR3 has 15 residues. The trim removed 6 bases at V and 2 bases at J, leaving 3 bases unmatched. The DNA for the CDR3 is TGTGCCAGCAGCCCGGGACTAGCGGCCTACAATGAGCAGTTCTTC. It yields the protein CASSPGLAAYNEQFF.

The chain has TRBV12-3 or TRBV12-4 and TRBJ1-1, with D maybe TRBD1 (5 bases). Trimming left V 6 bases short and J 1 base short, with 9 bases between. The CDR3 runs 13 residues. The CDR3 bases are TGTGCCAGCAGGAGCGGGGGGAACACTGAAGCTTTCTTT. Translated, it gives CASRSGGNTEAFF.